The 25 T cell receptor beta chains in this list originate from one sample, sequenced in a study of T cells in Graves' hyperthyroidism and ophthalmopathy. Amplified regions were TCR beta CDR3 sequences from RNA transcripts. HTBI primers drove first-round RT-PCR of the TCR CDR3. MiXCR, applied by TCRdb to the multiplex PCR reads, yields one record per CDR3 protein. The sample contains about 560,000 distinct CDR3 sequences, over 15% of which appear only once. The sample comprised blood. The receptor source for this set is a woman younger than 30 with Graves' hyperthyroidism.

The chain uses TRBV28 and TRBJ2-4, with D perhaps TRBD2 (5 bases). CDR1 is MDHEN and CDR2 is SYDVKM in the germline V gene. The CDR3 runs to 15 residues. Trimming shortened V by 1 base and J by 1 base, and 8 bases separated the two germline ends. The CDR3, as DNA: TGTGCCAGCAGTTTATCCCGGGGTGCCAAAAACATTCAGTACTTC. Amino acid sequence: CASSLSRGAKNIQYF.

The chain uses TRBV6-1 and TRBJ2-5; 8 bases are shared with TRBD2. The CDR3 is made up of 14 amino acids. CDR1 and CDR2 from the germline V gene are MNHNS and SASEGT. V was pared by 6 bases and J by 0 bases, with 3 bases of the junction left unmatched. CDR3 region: CASSRGGYQETQYF. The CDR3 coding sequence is TGTGCCAGCAGCCGCGGGGGGTACCAAGAGACCCAGTACTTC.

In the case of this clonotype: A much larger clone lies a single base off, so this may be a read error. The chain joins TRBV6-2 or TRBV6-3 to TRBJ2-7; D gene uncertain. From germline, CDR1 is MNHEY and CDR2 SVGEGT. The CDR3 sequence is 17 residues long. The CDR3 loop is CGSSYSRAPLAPYEQYF. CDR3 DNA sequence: TGTGGCAGCAGTTACTCGAGAGCCCCTTTAGCCCCCTACGAGCAGTACTTC.

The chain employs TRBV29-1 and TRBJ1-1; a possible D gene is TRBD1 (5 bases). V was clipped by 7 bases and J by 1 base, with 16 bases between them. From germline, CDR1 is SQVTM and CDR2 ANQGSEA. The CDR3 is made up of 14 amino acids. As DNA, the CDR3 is TGCAGCGCTTTCAGGGACCCGGCGAACACTGAAGCTTTCTTT. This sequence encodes CSAFRDPANTEAFF.

CDR3 region: CASSDGRGTDTQYF. As DNA, the CDR3 is TGCGCCAGCAGTGATGGACGGGGAACAGATACGCAGTATTTT. V gene TRBV10-2 combines with J gene TRBJ2-3, with TRBD2 as a possible D gene (5 bases). Germline V CDR1 and CDR2: WSHSY, SAAADI. The V end lost 3 bases, the J end lost 3 bases, and 10 bases lay between the germline ends. This CDR3 has 14 amino acids.

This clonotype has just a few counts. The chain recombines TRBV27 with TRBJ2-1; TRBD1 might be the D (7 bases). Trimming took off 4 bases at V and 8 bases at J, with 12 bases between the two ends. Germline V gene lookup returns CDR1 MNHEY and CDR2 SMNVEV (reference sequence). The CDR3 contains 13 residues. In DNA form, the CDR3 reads TGTGCCAGCAGTTCGCGGGACAGCCATGAGCAGTTCTTC. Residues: CASSSRDSHEQFF.

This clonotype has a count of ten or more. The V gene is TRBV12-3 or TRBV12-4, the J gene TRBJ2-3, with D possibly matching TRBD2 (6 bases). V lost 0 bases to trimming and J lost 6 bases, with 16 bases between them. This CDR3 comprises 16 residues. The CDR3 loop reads CASSLARLGRMDTQYF. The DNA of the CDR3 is TGTGCCAGCAGTTTAGCGAGACTAGGACGAATGGATACGCAGTATTTT.

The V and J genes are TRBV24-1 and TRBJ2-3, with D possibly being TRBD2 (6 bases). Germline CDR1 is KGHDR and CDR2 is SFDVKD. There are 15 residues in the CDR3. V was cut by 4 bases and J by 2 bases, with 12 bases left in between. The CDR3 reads CATSETGRNTDTQYF. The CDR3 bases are TGTGCCACCAGTGAGACCGGGAGAAACACAGATACGCAGTATTTT.

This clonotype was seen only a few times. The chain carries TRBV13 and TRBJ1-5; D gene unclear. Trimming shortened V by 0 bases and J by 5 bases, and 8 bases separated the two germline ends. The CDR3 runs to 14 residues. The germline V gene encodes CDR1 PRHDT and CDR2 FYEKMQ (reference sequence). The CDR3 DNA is TGTGCCAGCAGCTTAGGCCAGAGGGATCAGCCCCAGCATTTT. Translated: CASSLGQRDQPQHF.

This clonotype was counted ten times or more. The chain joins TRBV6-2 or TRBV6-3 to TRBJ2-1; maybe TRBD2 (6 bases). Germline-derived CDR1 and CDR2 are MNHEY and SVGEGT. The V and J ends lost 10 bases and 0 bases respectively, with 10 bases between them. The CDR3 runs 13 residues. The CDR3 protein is CATRGSSYNEQFF. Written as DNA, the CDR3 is TGTGCCACCCGGGGGAGCTCCTACAATGAGCAGTTCTTC.

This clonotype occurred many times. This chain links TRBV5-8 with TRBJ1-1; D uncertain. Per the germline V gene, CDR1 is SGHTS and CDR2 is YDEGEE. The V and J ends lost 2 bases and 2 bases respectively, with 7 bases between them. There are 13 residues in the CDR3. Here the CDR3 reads CASSFGRNTEAFF. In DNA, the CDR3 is TGTGCCAGCAGCTTCGGGAGAAACACTGAAGCTTTCTTT.

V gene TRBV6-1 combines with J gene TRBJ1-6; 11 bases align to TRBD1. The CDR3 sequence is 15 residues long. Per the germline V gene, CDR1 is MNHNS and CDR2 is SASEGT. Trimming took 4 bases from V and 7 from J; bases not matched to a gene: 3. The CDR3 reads CASSGWTGGNSPLHF. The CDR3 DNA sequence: TGTGCCAGCAGTGGCTGGACAGGGGGCAATTCACCCCTCCACTTT.

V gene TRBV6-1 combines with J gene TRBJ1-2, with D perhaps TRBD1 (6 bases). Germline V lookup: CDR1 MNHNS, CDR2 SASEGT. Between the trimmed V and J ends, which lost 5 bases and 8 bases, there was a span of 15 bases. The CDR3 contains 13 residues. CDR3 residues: CASSPRGGFGYTF. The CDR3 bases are TGTGCCAGCAGTCCCAGGGGAGGATTCGGCTACACCTTC.

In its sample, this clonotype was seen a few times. CDR3 in DNA: TGCAGTGGTAAACACTCTGGAAACACCATATATTTT. It codes for CSGKHSGNTIYF. J is TRBJ1-3 and V is TRBV20-1; D not resolved. The CDR3 runs 12 residues. The V gene's germline CDR1 is DFQATT and CDR2 SNEGSKA (reference sequence). V lost 7 bases and J 0 bases, leaving 7 bases between the germline ends.

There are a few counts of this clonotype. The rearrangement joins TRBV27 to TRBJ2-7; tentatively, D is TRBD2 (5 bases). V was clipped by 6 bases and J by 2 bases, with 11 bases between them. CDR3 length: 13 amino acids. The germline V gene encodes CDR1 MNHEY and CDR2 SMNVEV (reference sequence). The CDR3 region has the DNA TGTGCCAGCAGGCGGGCAGGTACCTACGAGCAGTACTTC. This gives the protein CASRRAGTYEQYF.

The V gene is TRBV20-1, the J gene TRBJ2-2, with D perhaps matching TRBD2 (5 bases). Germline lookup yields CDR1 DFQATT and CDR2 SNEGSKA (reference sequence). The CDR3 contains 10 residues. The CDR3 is CRRVDGELFF. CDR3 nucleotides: TGCAGGAGGGTGGACGGGGAGCTGTTTTTT.

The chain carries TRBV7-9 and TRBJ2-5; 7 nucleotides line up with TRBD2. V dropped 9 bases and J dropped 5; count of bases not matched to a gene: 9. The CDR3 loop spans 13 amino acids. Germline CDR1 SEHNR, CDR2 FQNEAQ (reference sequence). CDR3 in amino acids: CASTSMGGETQYF. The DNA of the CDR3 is TGTGCCAGTACCTCTATGGGAGGGGAGACCCAGTACTTC.

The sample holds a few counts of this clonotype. In DNA form, the CDR3 reads TGTGCCAGCAGCGACATGACTAGCCACACCGGGGAGCTGTTTTTT. As protein: CASSDMTSHTGELFF. This sequence joins TRBV9 and TRBJ2-2; 7 bases align to TRBD2. The junction had 5 bases not matched to a gene; V was cut back by 3 bases and J by 3 bases. The germline V gene has CDR1 SGDLS and CDR2 YYNGEE. The CDR3 spans 15 residues.

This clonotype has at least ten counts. The CDR3 DNA reads TGTGCCAGCAGGGGGAACAGGGGAAGTGAAGCTTTCTTT. Translation gives CASRGNRGSEAFF. The chain recombines TRBV6-1 with TRBJ1-1; the match to TRBD1 covers 7 bases. The germline CDR1 and CDR2 sequences are MNHNS and SASEGT. The CDR3 contains 13 residues. V shed 6 bases, J shed 7 bases, and the junction held 8 bases outside the gene matches.

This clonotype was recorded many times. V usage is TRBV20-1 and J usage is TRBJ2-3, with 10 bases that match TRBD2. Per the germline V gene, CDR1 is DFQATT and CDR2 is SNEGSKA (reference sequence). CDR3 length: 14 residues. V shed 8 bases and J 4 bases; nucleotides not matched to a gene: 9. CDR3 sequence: CSSAAGGPADTQYF. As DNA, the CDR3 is TGCAGTTCGGCAGCGGGAGGGCCCGCAGATACGCAGTATTTT.

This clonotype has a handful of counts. CDR3 coding DNA: TGTGCCAGCACCCCCTCGGCGGGAGACTACAATGAGCAGTTCTTC. Translating gives CASTPSAGDYNEQFF. The chain is built from TRBV6-2 or TRBV6-3 and TRBJ2-1; TRBD2 matches 7 bases. This CDR3 is built from 15 residues. CDR1 and CDR2 (germline): MNHEY, SVGEGT. The trim removed 7 bases at V and 3 bases at J, leaving 9 bases unmatched.

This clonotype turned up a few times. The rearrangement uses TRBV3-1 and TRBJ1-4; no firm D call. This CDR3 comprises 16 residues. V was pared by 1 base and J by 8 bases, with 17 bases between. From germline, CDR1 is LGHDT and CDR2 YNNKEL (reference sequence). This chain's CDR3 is CASSQGVWEGGEKLFF. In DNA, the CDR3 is TGTGCCAGCAGCCAAGGTGTCTGGGAAGGAGGAGAAAAACTGTTTTTT.

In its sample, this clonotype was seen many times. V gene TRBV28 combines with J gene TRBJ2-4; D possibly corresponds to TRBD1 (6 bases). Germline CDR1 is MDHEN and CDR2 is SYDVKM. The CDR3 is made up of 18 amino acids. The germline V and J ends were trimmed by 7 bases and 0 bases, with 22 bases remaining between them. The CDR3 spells CASKGPGTTEIAKNIQYF. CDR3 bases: TGTGCCAGCAAAGGCCCCGGGACAACCGAGATAGCCAAAAACATTCAGTACTTC.

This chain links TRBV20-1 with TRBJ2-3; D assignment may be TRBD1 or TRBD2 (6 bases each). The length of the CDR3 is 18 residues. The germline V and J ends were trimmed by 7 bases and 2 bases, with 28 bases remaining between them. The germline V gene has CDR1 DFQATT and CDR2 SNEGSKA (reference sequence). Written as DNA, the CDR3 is TGCAGTGGCACCCCCGGGCCGGGTCCGGGGGCCCCCACAGATACGCAGTATTTT. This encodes CSGTPGPGPGAPTDTQYF.

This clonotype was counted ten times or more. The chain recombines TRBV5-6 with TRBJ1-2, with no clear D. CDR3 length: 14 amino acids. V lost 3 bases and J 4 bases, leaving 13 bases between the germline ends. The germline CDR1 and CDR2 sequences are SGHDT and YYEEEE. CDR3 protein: CASSWSGILYGYTF. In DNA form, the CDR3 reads TGTGCCAGCAGCTGGTCGGGAATTCTCTATGGCTACACCTTC. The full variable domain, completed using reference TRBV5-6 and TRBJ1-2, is DAGVTQSPTHLIKTRGQQVTLRCSPKSGHDTVSWYQQALGQGPQFIFQYYEEEERQRGNFPDRFSGHQFPNYSSELNVNALLLGDSALYLCASSWSGILYGYTFGSGTRLTVV.